The next 10 T cell receptor beta chains were all read from a single sample in a study of PD-L1 blockade in urothelial cancer. Produced via immunoSEQ multiplex PCR; TCRdb's table is partial and in-frame only. The sample has fewer than 85,000 clones, approximately 91% seen once; the top ten hold around 11%. Documented time point: peripheral blood 6 weeks after treatment start. Sample: PBMCs, taken around atezolizumab (anti-PD-L1) treatment. Every receptor here comes from a man in his fifties or sixties with urothelial cancer.

The CDR3 is CVSLGTGLAKDYGYTF. CDR3 DNA sequence: TGTGTGTCCCTCGGGACAGGCCTGGCCAAGGACTATGGCTACACCTTC. The chain employs TRBV28 and TRBJ1-2; TRBD1 agrees at 8 bases. Germline V gene lookup returns CDR1 MDHEN and CDR2 SYDVKM. This CDR3 spans 16 amino acids.

V gene TRBV9 combines with J gene TRBJ2-3, with D possibly TRBD1 on 5 matching bases. With 0 bases removed from V and 2 bases from J, the gap between germline ends came to 13 bases. Germline-derived CDR1 and CDR2 are SGDLS and YYNGEE. The CDR3 totals 16 residues. CDR3: CASSVEGQAITDTQYF. CDR3 nucleotides: TGTGCCAGCAGCGTAGAAGGACAAGCAATCACAGATACGCAGTATTTT.

The chain couples TRBV19 to TRBJ2-2; D is unclear. Looked up from germline, CDR1 is LNHDA and CDR2 is SQIVND (reference sequence). V lost 5 bases and J 0 bases, leaving 13 bases between the germline ends. CDR3 length equals 16 residues. The DNA for the CDR3 is TGTGCCAGTAGTGAGGTCTTTTCCGCGAACACCGGGGAGCTGTTTTTT. Residues: CASSEVFSANTGELFF.

V gene TRBV14 combines with J gene TRBJ2-1; 12 bases line up with TRBD2. Germline V CDR1 and CDR2: SGHDN, FVKESK. CDR3 length: 16 residues. J gave up 2 bases and V 5 bases, and 4 bases lay outside the gene matches. The CDR3 protein is CASSSRTSGTYNEQFF. Written as DNA, the CDR3 is TGTGCCAGCAGCTCGCGGACTAGCGGGACCTACAATGAGCAGTTCTTC.

The genes are TRBV10-3 and TRBJ2-5, with TRBD2 matching 8 bases. This CDR3 has 15 residues. V gave up 8 bases and J gave up 3 bases; unmatched junction bases: 11. CDR1 is ENHRY, CDR2 SYGVKD, per germline. Here the CDR3 DNA reads TGTGCCATCGGGATTAGCGGGGCCGTAGAAGAGACCCAGTACTTC. It translates to CAIGISGAVEETQYF.

The V gene is TRBV18, the J gene TRBJ2-7; TRBD1 might be the D (6 bases). This CDR3 is 14 amino acids long. V shed 2 bases and J shed 2 bases, with 10 bases lying between them. Germline V gene sequence: CDR1 KGHSH, CDR2 LQKENI. As DNA, the CDR3 is TGTGCCAGCTCACCAAGGGACACCACCTACGAGCAGTACTTC. Translating gives CASSPRDTTYEQYF.

This rearrangement joins TRBV4-1 to TRBJ2-7, with a weak D call TRBD2 (6 bases). This CDR3 has 12 amino acids. Germline values: CDR1 MGHRA, CDR2 YSYEKL. V lost 6 bases to trimming and J lost 6 bases, with 12 bases between them. The CDR3 DNA is TGCGCCAGCAGTCTTAGCGGAGGCGAGCAGTACTTC. This translates into CASSLSGGEQYF.

The chain recombines TRBV4-3 with TRBJ2-1; D possibly corresponds to TRBD1 (6 bases). The CDR3 has 15 amino acids. Trimming pared 0 bases from V and 3 bases from J, leaving 9 bases between. The V gene's germline CDR1 is LGHNA and CDR2 YSLEER. The CDR3: CASSQDRQVYNEQFF. The CDR3 nucleotides read TGCGCCAGCAGCCAAGACCGACAGGTCTACAATGAGCAGTTCTTC.

V gene TRBV10-3 combines with J gene TRBJ1-2; D call uncertain. The CDR3 loop spans 13 amino acids. V lost 3 bases, J lost 1 base, and 6 bases lay in between. Germline lookup yields CDR1 ENHRY and CDR2 SYGVKD. CDR3 sequence: CAISDGSNYGYTF. As DNA, the CDR3 is TGTGCCATCAGTGATGGCAGTAACTATGGCTACACCTTC.

The chain combines TRBV9 with TRBJ1-2; 9 nucleotides match TRBD1. Germline V gene sequence: CDR1 SGDLS, CDR2 YYNGEE. The CDR3 spans 15 residues. The V gene end was trimmed by 2 bases and the J gene end by 3 bases; junction bases not matched to a gene: 5. CDR3 nucleotide sequence: TGTGCCAGCAGCGTGACAGGGGGATTGGACTATGGCTACACCTTC. Translation: CASSVTGGLDYGYTF. The entire variable domain, with the rest obtained from reference TRBV9 and TRBJ1-2, is as follows: DSGVTQTPKHLITATGQRVTLRCSPRSGDLSVYWYQQSLDQGLQFLIQYYNGEERAKGNILERFSAQQFPDLHSELNLSSLELGDSALYFCASSVTGGLDYGYTFGSGTRLTVV.